This T cell receptor (beta chain) was sequenced in a study of patients and donors after allogeneic stem cell transplantation. The CDR3 covers 13 residues. In germline, CDR1 is LGHNA, CDR2 YSLEER. V lost 3 bases, J lost 0 bases, and 5 bases lay in between. TCRdb processed the RT-PCR reads anew with MiXCR; each CDR3 protein has one entry. Here the sample spans around 23,000 distinct CDR3 sequences, about 30% being singletons. Sequencing was done on a sample of blood, either unsorted or a sorted T cell fraction (not recorded which). The receptor's source is a human donor who was either an allogeneic HSCT recipient or a stem cell or donor lymphocyte infusion donor (not recorded which). It is not recorded whose cells these are; they may come from a transplant donor. The J gene is TRBJ1-1, the V gene TRBV4-3; D not resolved. The chain's CDR3 is CASSQQVNTEAFF. In nucleotides, the CDR3 is TGCGCCAGCAGCCAGCAGGTGAACACTGAAGCTTTCTTT.